A single sample gave rise to the 15 T cell receptor beta chains below, sequenced in a study of blood T cell repertoires in COVID-19. Assay: immunoSEQ multiplex PCR; the TCRdb copy retains only in-frame clones and omits some. The sample lists approximately 99,000 clones, about four fifths occurring once. The sequencing sample was made of peripheral blood. The receptor source for this set is an older man with active or convalescent COVID-19.

This clone showed up just once. The rearrangement uses TRBV7-9 and TRBJ2-7, with TRBD2 matching over 7 bases. CDR1 is SEHNR and CDR2 is FQNEAQ in the germline V gene (reference sequence). V gave up 3 bases and J gave up 1 base; unmatched junction bases: 9. The length of the CDR3 is 16 residues. CDR3 nucleotide sequence: TGTGCCAGCAGCTTGCAGGCAATGGGGGGGTCCTACGAGCAGTACTTC. Translation: CASSLQAMGGSYEQYF.

The CDR3 DNA follows: TGTGCCATCAGTGGGACTAGCGGGAACACCGGGGAGCTGTTTTTT. Its protein product is CAISGTSGNTGELFF. The chain has TRBV10-3 and TRBJ2-2; TRBD2 aligns across 10 bases. V trimming: 4 bases; J trimming: 1 base; junction bases outside the gene matches: 0. This CDR3 is built from 15 residues. Germline V CDR1 and CDR2: ENHRY, SYGVKD.

This clone was detected only once. V is TRBV18 and J is TRBJ1-2; D is possibly TRBD1 (5 bases). Germline V gene sequence: CDR1 KGHSH, CDR2 LQKENI. The CDR3 length is 13 residues. The V gene lost 3 bases and the J gene lost 6 bases, with 11 bases spanning the gap. CDR3 protein: CASSPRGDDGYTF. In nucleotides, the CDR3 is TGTGCCAGCTCACCCCGGGGGGATGATGGCTACACCTTC.

The chain recombines TRBV7-2 with TRBJ1-1, with D possibly matching TRBD1 (6 bases). CDR1 is SGHTA and CDR2 is FQGNSA in the germline V gene. The CDR3 is 13 residues long. V was cut by 6 bases and J by 1 base, with 9 bases left in between. CDR3 sequence (DNA): TGTGCCAGCAGACTACAGGGGAACACTGAAGCTTTCTTT. Its translation: CASRLQGNTEAFF.

The J gene is TRBJ2-3, the V gene TRBV2; the D gene is possibly TRBD2 (5 bases). Germline CDR1 reads SNHLY; CDR2 reads FYNNEI. The CDR3 has 15 residues. V was shortened by 10 bases and J by 0 bases, with 17 bases between the two germline ends. The CDR3 sequence: CANQRGAESTDTQYF. DNA for the CDR3: TGTGCCAACCAACGGGGAGCGGAGAGCACAGATACGCAGTATTTT.

The rearrangement joins TRBV2 to TRBJ2-5; TRBD2 matches at 12 bases. The germline V gene has CDR1 SNHLY and CDR2 FYNNEI. V trimming: 6 bases; J trimming: 5 bases; junction bases outside the gene matches: 10. The CDR3 extends over 16 amino acids. The CDR3 protein is CASSWTSGASGETQYF. CDR3 sequence (DNA): TGTGCCAGCAGCTGGACTAGCGGGGCCTCGGGGGAGACCCAGTACTTC.

As DNA, the CDR3 is TGTGCCAGCAGCTCGACAGGGGGCAGCTATGGCTACACCTTC. It specifies CASSSTGGSYGYTF. This chain uses TRBV28 with TRBJ1-2; 10 nucleotides agree with TRBD1. V was clipped by 6 bases and J by 4 bases; unmatched bases: 5. There are 14 residues in the CDR3. In germline, CDR1 is MDHEN, CDR2 SYDVKM.

This chain joins TRBV19 and TRBJ1-1, with 8 bases matching TRBD1. V was pared by 6 bases and J by 4 bases, with 4 bases of the junction left unmatched. This CDR3 contains 13 residues. From germline, CDR1 is LNHDA and CDR2 SQIVND (reference sequence). The CDR3 DNA is TGTGCCAGTAGCGTACAGGGGGGCACTGAAGCTTTCTTT. Protein sequence: CASSVQGGTEAFF.

As DNA, the CDR3 is TGTGCCAGCAGCTCGTCGGGACAGGGTAACATTCAGTACTTC. Amino acids: CASSSSGQGNIQYF. This sequence joins TRBV5-4 and TRBJ2-4, with 9 bases aligning to TRBD1. The CDR3 extends over 14 amino acids. In germline, CDR1 is SGHNT, CDR2 YYREEE (reference sequence). Trimming at V came to 3 bases and at J to 7 bases, leaving 5 bases not matched to a gene.

The rearrangement links TRBV5-4 to TRBJ2-1; 12 bases fit TRBD2. The ends lost 3 bases at V and 8 bases at J; junction bases unmatched: 9. The CDR3 runs 16 residues. CDR1 and CDR2 from the germline V gene are SGHNT and YYREEE (reference sequence). The CDR3: CASSSPSGGAVDEQFF. The DNA of the CDR3 is TGTGCCAGCAGCTCCCCTAGCGGGGGGGCTGTTGATGAGCAGTTCTTC.

The chain joins TRBV2 to TRBJ1-5; TRBD1 might be the D (6 bases). This CDR3 has 15 amino acids. CDR1 and CDR2 from the germline V gene are SNHLY and FYNNEI. V was shortened by 1 base and J by 1 base, with 8 bases between the two germline ends. Here the CDR3 reads CASSEVGQSNQPQHF. DNA for the CDR3: TGTGCCAGCAGTGAAGTTGGACAGAGCAATCAGCCCCAGCATTTT.

The chain combines TRBV5-4 with TRBJ2-1; TRBD2 matches at 11 bases. The V and J ends lost 6 bases and 0 bases, in that order; junction bases with no gene match: 8. CDR1 SGHNT and CDR2 YYREEE come from the germline V gene (reference sequence). This CDR3 comprises 17 residues. The CDR3 is CASNWASGGRSYNEQFF. The DNA of the CDR3 is TGTGCCAGCAATTGGGCTAGCGGGGGGCGCTCCTACAATGAGCAGTTCTTC. The full variable domain, in which reference TRBV5-4 and TRBJ2-1 provide the parts outside the CDR3, is ETGVTQSPTHLIKTRGQQVTLRCSSQSGHNTVSWYQQALGQGPQFIFQYYREEENGRGNFPPRFSGLQFPNYSSELNVNALELDDSALYLCASNWASGGRSYNEQFFGPGTRLTVL.

The rearrangement uses TRBV2 and TRBJ1-2; 7 positions agree with TRBD1. Germline lookup yields CDR1 SNHLY and CDR2 FYNNEI. V shed 6 bases, J shed 8 bases, and the junction held 12 bases outside the gene matches. The CDR3 is made up of 14 amino acids. Here the CDR3 DNA reads TGTGCCAGCAGGGCACAGGGGCGTGGAGGCGGCTACACCTTC. Translated: CASRAQGRGGGYTF.

CDR3: CASSLATGLAYEQYF. The DNA for the CDR3 is TGCGCCAGCAGCTTGGCAACAGGGTTAGCCTACGAGCAGTACTTC. The V and J genes are TRBV5-1 and TRBJ2-7; tentative D call: TRBD1 (6 bases). Trimming left V 0 bases short and J 2 bases short, with 12 bases between. Per germline, CDR1 SGHRS and CDR2 YFSETQ. The CDR3 consists of 15 residues.

The V and J genes are TRBV5-6 and TRBJ2-3, with 7 nucleotides matching TRBD1. The trim removed 3 bases at V and 1 base at J, leaving 2 bases unmatched. This CDR3 region has 14 residues. Germline loops: CDR1 SGHDT, CDR2 YYEEEE. DNA of the CDR3: TGTGCCAGCAGCTCCACAGGGGGCACAGATACGCAGTATTTT. The encoded protein is CASSSTGGTDTQYF. Full variable domain (outside the CDR3, taken from reference TRBV5-6 and TRBJ2-3): DAGVTQSPTHLIKTRGQQVTLRCSPKSGHDTVSWYQQALGQGPQFIFQYYEEEERQRGNFPDRFSGHQFPNYSSELNVNALLLGDSALYLCASSSTGGTDTQYFGPGTRLTVL.